This is a list of T cell receptor beta chains from one sample in a study of blood T cell repertoires in COVID-19. Clones were read by immunoSEQ multiplex PCR, and TCRdb kept only the in-frame ones, dropping some. The table shows 200,000 or so clones, with approximately 82% occurring only once. Material: peripheral blood. Receptors were obtained from a human donor with acute or convalescent COVID-19. The donor label of this sample is uncertain. Each CDR3 is given with its conserved first and last residue. A D gene is named only where the DNA matches it firmly. The listing skips clone size in some rows; elsewhere it reads once, few, many or a size class.

v_gene	j_gene	d_gene	abundance	CDR3aa	CDR3nt
TRBV28	TRBJ1-2	TRBD1	.	CASSYTGTGGGYTF	TGTGCCAGCAGTTACACCGGGACAGGGGGAGGCTACACCTTC
TRBV2	TRBJ2-5	.	.	CASLQETQYF	TGTGCCAGTCTCCAAGAGACCCAGTACTTC
TRBV27	TRBJ2-3	TRBD2	.	CASNSLAGEADTQYF	TGTGCCAGCAACTCCCTAGCGGGAGAGGCAGATACGCAGTATTTT
TRBV27	TRBJ1-6	TRBD1	.	CASSNRGLYNSPLHF	TGTGCCAGCAGTAACAGGGGGCTCTATAATTCACCCCTCCACTTT
TRBV29-1	TRBJ1-2	TRBD1	.	CSAGAGQGYGYTF	TGCAGCGCCGGAGCCGGACAGGGCTATGGCTACACCTTC
TRBV5-6	TRBJ1-6	.	.	CASSSGRGWINSPLHF	TGTGCCAGCAGCTCTGGTCGAGGATGGATTAATTCACCCCTCCACTTT
TRBV7-2	TRBJ1-1	.	.	CASSLGRNTEAFF	TGTGCCAGCAGCTTAGGCAGGAACACTGAAGCTTTCTTT
TRBV7-9	TRBJ1-1	.	once	CASSDGGNTEAFF	TGTGCCAGCAGCGACGGAGGGAACACTGAAGCTTTCTTT
TRBV19	TRBJ2-5	.	few	CASSTNLPGLGVAQYF	TGTGCCAGTAGTACCAACCTACCGGGACTGGGGGTGGCCCAGTACTTC
TRBV3-1/TRBV3-2	TRBJ1-2	TRBD1	.	CASSQVVTGNYGYTF	TGTGCCAGCAGCCAAGTCGTGACAGGGAACTATGGCTACACCTTC
TRBV5-1	TRBJ2-7	.	.	CASSPDTRRQYF	TGCGCCAGCAGCCCGGATACAAGGAGGCAGTACTTC
TRBV7-9	TRBJ1-2	.	.	CAVLGGTNYGYTF	TGTGCTGTCCTAGGTGGCACTAACTATGGCTACACCTTC
TRBV3-1/TRBV3-2	TRBJ2-1	TRBD2	.	CASSLTPTSGEQFF	TGTGCCAGCAGCCTAACCCCGACTAGCGGCGAGCAGTTCTTC
TRBV7-2	TRBJ1-5	.	.	CASSLEGHYYQPQHF	TGTGCCAGCAGCTTAGAGGGACACTATTATCAGCCCCAGCATTTT
TRBV12-5	TRBJ1-2	TRBD1	.	CASGYVTGGVRGYTF	TGTGCTAGTGGTTACGTAACAGGGGGAGTGCGCGGCTACACCTTC
TRBV4-1	TRBJ1-6	TRBD1	.	CASSLDRDSPLHF	TGCGCCAGCAGCCTAGACAGGGATTCACCCCTCCACTTT
TRBV5-1	TRBJ1-4	.	.	CASSSSTGKLFF	TGCGCCAGCAGTTCATCGACGGGAAAACTGTTTTTT
TRBV18	TRBJ2-1	TRBD2	.	CASSPPRGGARYNEQFF	TGTGCCAGCTCACCACCCCGGGGGGGCGCAAGGTACAATGAGCAGTTCTTC
TRBV9	TRBJ2-7	TRBD1	.	CASSVSGTAAYEQYF	TGTGCCAGCAGCGTCTCCGGGACAGCCGCCTACGAGCAGTACTTC
TRBV7-6	TRBJ2-3	.	.	CASSSRTSTDTQYF	TGTGCCAGCAGCTCAAGGACTAGCACAGATACGCAGTATTTT
TRBV6-1	TRBJ1-5	.	few	CASSENRPGSTQPQHF	TGTGCCAGCAGTGAAAACAGGCCGGGTTCTACTCAGCCCCAGCATTTT
TRBV7-3	TRBJ2-5	TRBD2	.	CASSPRTSVRETQYF	TGTGCCAGCAGCCCAAGGACTAGCGTAAGAGAGACCCAGTACTTC
TRBV7-7	TRBJ2-5	.	once	CASSLSRGGKETQYF	TGTGCCAGCAGCTTAAGTAGGGGGGGAAAAGAGACCCAGTACTTC
TRBV19	TRBJ2-3	.	few	CASSVGHTTDTQYF	TGTGCCAGTAGTGTGGGACACACCACAGATACGCAGTATTTT
TRBV9	TRBJ2-2	TRBD2	.	CASSPAGAYPGELFF	TGTGCCAGCAGCCCGGCGGGAGCTTACCCCGGGGAGCTGTTTTTT
TRBV30	TRBJ2-2	.	.	CAWSDYMGGELFF	TGTGCCTGGTCCGACTATATGGGCGGGGAGCTGTTTTTT
TRBV5-4	TRBJ1-1	TRBD1	.	CASSLDRVNTEAFF	TGTGCCAGCAGCTTAGACAGGGTAAACACTGAAGCTTTCTTT
TRBV6-5	TRBJ2-7	.	.	CASSYSRGWGNEQYF	TGTGCCAGCAGTTACTCGCGGGGTTGGGGGAACGAGCAGTACTTC
TRBV6-5	TRBJ1-1	.	.	CASSYPRPGGNTEAFF	TGTGCCAGCAGTTACCCCCGACCCGGGGGGAACACTGAAGCTTTCTTT
TRBV6-6	TRBJ2-1	.	.	CASSPRGMSGAYNEQFF	TGTGCCAGCAGTCCCAGGGGTATGAGCGGAGCCTACAATGAGCAGTTCTTC
TRBV19	TRBJ2-2	.	.	CASSRGAYTGELFF	TGTGCCAGTAGCAGGGGAGCGTACACCGGGGAGCTGTTTTTT
TRBV7-3	TRBJ2-7	.	.	CASSVTGGSSYEQYF	TGTGCCAGCAGCGTCACTGGGGGGAGCTCCTACGAGCAGTACTTC
TRBV5-8	TRBJ2-7	TRBD2	.	CASRKAGVYEQYF	TGTGCCAGCAGAAAAGCGGGAGTTTACGAGCAGTACTTC
TRBV7-7	TRBJ2-7	TRBD1	.	CAPYNPGTALARQYF	TGTGCCCCCTATAATCCCGGGACAGCCCTTGCGAGGCAGTACTTC
TRBV12-3/TRBV12-4	TRBJ2-3	.	.	CASSYTDTQYF	TGTGCCAGCAGCTACACAGATACGCAGTATTTT
TRBV18	TRBJ1-1	.	.	CASSPRAGDTEAFF	TGTGCCAGCTCACCAAGGGCGGGAGACACTGAAGCTTTCTTT
TRBV5-4	TRBJ2-3	.	once	CAKPDTQYF	TGTGCCAAGCCGGATACGCAGTATTTT
TRBV28	TRBJ1-1	TRBD1	.	CASSSSRPGTGGTEAFF	TGTGCCAGCAGTTCCTCAAGGCCCGGGACAGGGGGCACTGAAGCTTTCTTT
TRBV5-4	TRBJ1-4	.	.	CASSAQVLGGKLFF	TGTGCCAGCAGCGCGCAGGTTCTGGGGGGAAAACTGTTTTTT
TRBV29-1	TRBJ2-7	TRBD1	.	CSVARQGAYEQYF	TGCAGCGTTGCTAGACAGGGGGCTTACGAGCAGTACTTC
TRBV21-1	TRBJ1-1	.	.	CASSWRQGSEAFF	TGTGCCAGCAGCTGGCGGCAGGGAAGTGAAGCTTTCTTT
TRBV19	TRBJ1-2	.	few	CASQAVNYGYTF	TGTGCCAGCCAGGCCGTTAACTATGGCTACACCTTC
TRBV5-1	TRBJ2-1	TRBD1	.	CASSRPTGSSYNEQFF	TGCGCCAGCAGCAGACCGACAGGGAGCTCCTACAATGAGCAGTTCTTC
TRBV2	TRBJ2-6	.	.	CASTEGASGANVLTF	TGTGCCAGCACCGAGGGAGCCTCTGGGGCCAACGTCCTGACTTTC
TRBV4-2	TRBJ1-2	.	.	CASSQVGTGHGYTF	TGTGCCAGCAGCCAAGTCGGAACAGGGCATGGCTACACCTTC
TRBV19	TRBJ2-3	TRBD2	.	CASRNGLAGGSTDTQYF	TGTGCCAGTAGAAACGGACTAGCGGGGGGAAGCACAGATACGCAGTATTTT
TRBV5-4	TRBJ1-6	.	.	CASSLAGVDNSPLHF	TGTGCCAGCAGCTTGGCGGGGGTCGACAATTCACCCCTCCACTTT
TRBV19	TRBJ2-1	TRBD2	.	CASSITSEVNEQFF	TGTGCCAGTAGTATAACTAGCGAGGTCAATGAGCAGTTCTTC
TRBV5-8	TRBJ1-2	.	.	CASSLVSARQDYYGYTF	TGTGCCAGCAGCTTGGTGTCTGCGAGACAGGATTACTATGGCTACACCTTC
TRBV6-6	TRBJ1-2	TRBD1	.	CASSQRQGAGYTF	TGTGCCAGCAGTCAGCGACAGGGGGCTGGCTACACCTTC
TRBV4-1	TRBJ2-7	.	.	CASSPILLADSYEQYF	TGCGCCAGCAGCCCTATCTTACTAGCAGACTCCTACGAGCAGTACTTC
TRBV7-2	TRBJ2-1	TRBD2	.	CASSFTSAPYNEQFF	TGTGCCAGCAGCTTCACTAGCGCACCCTACAATGAGCAGTTCTTC
TRBV6-5	TRBJ1-1	.	.	CASRDLQGRYTEAFF	TGTGCCAGCAGAGACCTCCAGGGGCGGTATACTGAAGCTTTCTTT
TRBV6-5	TRBJ2-3	TRBD1	.	CASSRGTGLADTQYF	TGTGCCAGCAGCCGGGGGACAGGGTTGGCAGATACGCAGTATTTT
TRBV7-2	TRBJ2-3	TRBD2	.	CASQLAGGDTQYF	TGTGCCAGCCAACTAGCGGGAGGAGATACGCAGTATTTT
TRBV10-1	TRBJ1-4	TRBD1	.	CASMRGRRHREKLFF	TGCGCCAGCATGAGGGGGCGACGGCATAGGGAAAAACTGTTTTTT
TRBV9	TRBJ2-1	.	.	CASSVDGYHNEQFF	TGTGCCAGCAGCGTAGACGGGTACCACAATGAGCAGTTCTTC
TRBV9	TRBJ1-1	.	.	CASSVASGNTEAFF	TGTGCCAGCAGCGTAGCTTCAGGGAACACTGAAGCTTTCTTT